The 28 T cell receptor beta chains below were found in one sample sequenced in a study of blood T cell repertoires in COVID-19. The assay was immunoSEQ multiplex PCR, and TCRdb's table has in-frame clones only and misses some. The repertoire holds 40,000 to 50,000 clones, 77% seen once, with 25% to 35% in the top ten. Sample: peripheral blood. These receptors were collected from a woman in her seventies with acute or convalescent COVID-19.

This chain connects TRBV6-5 to TRBJ1-4; maybe TRBD1 (5 bases). The CDR3 contains 16 residues. CDR1 and CDR2 (germline): MNHEY, SVGAGI. Trimming left V 0 bases short and J 4 bases short, with 12 bases between. The CDR3 region has the DNA TGTGCCAGCAGTTACTCGGGCGGGACGGATAATGAAAAACTGTTTTTT. The encoded protein is CASSYSGGTDNEKLFF.

This clone was seen a handful of times. V gene TRBV18 combines with J gene TRBJ2-7; D is possibly TRBD2 (5 bases). The CDR3 has 14 residues. V dropped 3 bases and J dropped 5 bases, with 14 bases sitting between them. Germline loops: CDR1 KGHSH, CDR2 LQKENI. The CDR3 loop reads CASSPLGERNEQYF. CDR3 coding DNA: TGTGCCAGCTCACCGCTCGGGGAACGAAACGAGCAGTACTTC.

V gene TRBV19 combines with J gene TRBJ2-2; tentatively, D is TRBD1 (6 bases). Germline V lookup: CDR1 LNHDA, CDR2 SQIVND (reference sequence). Deletions cut 6 bases from V and 0 bases from J, with 8 bases between. CDR3 length: 14 amino acids. CDR3 loop: CASRGQANTGELFF. CDR3 coding DNA: TGTGCCAGTAGGGGACAAGCGAACACCGGGGAGCTGTTTTTT.

The chain carries TRBV20-1 and TRBJ2-3, with 8 bases identical to TRBD2. Germline loops: CDR1 DFQATT, CDR2 SNEGSKA (reference sequence). The CDR3 is made up of 11 amino acids. In DNA form, the CDR3 reads TGCAGCAAGCGGGAGTGGGATACGCAGTATTTT. The encoded protein is CSKREWDTQYF.

DNA for the CDR3: TGTGCCAGCAACACTCGGGACAGAAATAATTCACCCCTCCACTTT. Its protein is CASNTRDRNNSPLHF. V and J are TRBV2 and TRBJ1-6; 7 bases agree with TRBD1. The CDR3 contains 15 residues. Germline V gene sequence: CDR1 SNHLY, CDR2 FYNNEI. After removal of 7 bases from V and 5 bases from J, the junction contained 8 bases not matched to a gene.

This clone was found once. The J gene is TRBJ2-5, the V gene TRBV29-1; 10 bases align to TRBD1. V lost 6 bases, J lost 2 bases, and 3 bases stayed unmatched. Per the germline V gene, CDR1 is SQVTM and CDR2 is ANQGSEA. The CDR3 runs to 13 residues. This CDR3 is CSVDRGTQETQYF. CDR3 in DNA: TGCAGCGTGGACAGGGGGACACAAGAGACCCAGTACTTC.

The gene calls are TRBV3-1 (or the pseudogene TRBV3-2) and TRBJ2-5; D may be TRBD2 (5 bases). V lost 0 bases and J lost 5, with 10 bases in between. The germline V gene encodes CDR1 LGHDT and CDR2 YNNKEL (reference sequence). The CDR3 covers 14 residues. CDR3 sequence (DNA): TGTGCCAGCAGCCAAGATCTGCGGGCGGAGACCCAGTACTTC. Translating gives CASSQDLRAETQYF.

The V call is TRBV29-1, the J call TRBJ1-3; D ambiguous. CDR1 and CDR2 (germline): SQVTM, ANQGSEA. The CDR3 runs 13 residues. The germline V and J ends were trimmed by 4 bases and 0 bases, with 7 bases remaining between them. CDR3: CSVVGGSGNTIYF. In DNA, the CDR3 is TGCAGCGTTGTGGGAGGCTCTGGAAACACCATATATTTT.

The J gene is TRBJ1-1, the V gene TRBV30; no clear D gene. Germline V gene sequence: CDR1 GTSNPN, CDR2 SVGIG (reference sequence). This CDR3 is built from 11 residues. With 4 bases removed from V and 1 base from J, the gap between germline ends came to 4 bases. The CDR3: CAWTRNTEAFF. In nucleotides, the CDR3 is TGTGCCTGGACCAGGAACACTGAAGCTTTCTTT.

This sequence joins TRBV10-2 and TRBJ1-1, with 7 bases identical to TRBD1. This CDR3 has 14 residues. J lost 0 bases, V lost 6 bases, and 4 bases had no gene match. Germline V gene lookup returns CDR1 WSHSY and CDR2 SAAADI. CDR3 sequence: CASRLGQMNTEAFF. The DNA of the CDR3 is TGCGCCAGCAGATTGGGACAGATGAACACTGAAGCTTTCTTT.

The chain recombines TRBV5-1 with TRBJ2-2; 9 nucleotides line up with TRBD2. Germline assignment: CDR1 SGHRS and CDR2 YFSETQ. The CDR3 is 17 amino acids. The V segment lost 1 base and the J segment 0 bases; nucleotides outside the gene matches: 4. The CDR3 loop reads CASSLPPSGANTGELFF. The CDR3 DNA reads TGCGCCAGCAGCTTGCCCCCTAGCGGGGCGAACACCGGGGAGCTGTTTTTT.

A few counts support this clone. The chain recombines TRBV7-8 with TRBJ1-1, with 7 positions matching TRBD1. The junction had 6 bases not matched to a gene; V was cut back by 4 bases and J by 1 base. CDR1 is SGHVS, CDR2 FQNEAQ, per germline. This CDR3 has 15 amino acids. CDR3 sequence (DNA): TGTGCCAGCAGCTCGTCGACAGGGCGGAACACTGAAGCTTTCTTT. Translation gives CASSSSTGRNTEAFF.

This clone was seen a few times. The J gene is TRBJ1-1, the V gene TRBV5-6; D ambiguous. Trimming left V 0 bases short and J 4 bases short, with 13 bases between. Germline V gene data show CDR1 as SGHDT and CDR2 as YYEEEE. The CDR3 has 15 amino acids. CDR3 in DNA: TGTGCCAGCAGCTTGGATAGGGTGCGGGTCACTGAAGCTTTCTTT. Amino acid sequence: CASSLDRVRVTEAFF. The full variable domain, rest sourced from reference TRBV5-6 and TRBJ1-1, is DAGVTQSPTHLIKTRGQQVTLRCSPKSGHDTVSWYQQALGQGPQFIFQYYEEEERQRGNFPDRFSGHQFPNYSSELNVNALLLGDSALYLCASSLDRVRVTEAFFGQGTRLTVV.

This clone was seen more than once but under ten times. The V call is TRBV4-3, the J call TRBJ2-7; the match to TRBD1 covers 8 bases. The germline V gene encodes CDR1 LGHNA and CDR2 YSLEER. Trimming took 1 base from V and 4 from J; bases not matched to a gene: 9. The CDR3 has 16 residues. CDR3 coding DNA: TGCGCCAGCAGCCAAGGAGCAGGGGGCTTTTTGTACGAGCAGTACTTC. Its translation: CASSQGAGGFLYEQYF.

This clone was seen once. V and J are TRBV18 and TRBJ1-2, with 8 bases lining up with TRBD1. Per the germline V gene, CDR1 is KGHSH and CDR2 is LQKENI. The junction had 9 bases not matched to a gene; V was cut back by 3 bases and J by 3 bases. The CDR3 length is 16 residues. The CDR3 DNA follows: TGTGCCAGCTCACCCCCCGGGCAGGGGGCCCACTATGGCTACACCTTC. It encodes CASSPPGQGAHYGYTF.

This clone was detected only a few times. The rearrangement joins TRBV5-1 to TRBJ2-7, with 8 bases matching TRBD1. V was pared by 3 bases and J by 3 bases, with 2 bases of the junction left unmatched. The CDR3 has 13 amino acids. Germline V CDR1 and CDR2: SGHRS, YFSETQ. The CDR3, as DNA: TGCGCCAGCAGCTCGACAGGGGTCTACGAGCAGTACTTC. This gives the protein CASSSTGVYEQYF.

This clone showed up just a few times. The V and J genes are TRBV7-3 and TRBJ2-3, with D perhaps matching TRBD2 (5 bases). Trimming removed 4 bases from V and 5 bases from J, with 16 bases in between. This CDR3 region has 15 residues. Germline loops: CDR1 SGHTA, CDR2 FQGTGA. CDR3 in amino acids: CASSSRGSWGDTQYF. CDR3 DNA: TGTGCCAGCAGCTCCCGGGGTAGCTGGGGAGATACGCAGTATTTT.

V is TRBV11-3 and J is TRBJ2-5; a weak D match, TRBD1 (6 bases). Per germline, CDR1 SGHNT and CDR2 YENEEA. V was shortened by 4 bases and J by 5 bases, with 11 bases between the two germline ends. This CDR3 spans 13 amino acids. The DNA for the CDR3 is TGTGCCAGCAGCTCAACAGGGTGGGAGACCCAGTACTTC. Its translation is CASSSTGWETQYF.

This clone was detected only a few times. This chain links TRBV4-1 with TRBJ2-2; TRBD1 matches 9 bases. Germline V lookup: CDR1 MGHRA, CDR2 YSYEKL. The CDR3 covers 17 residues. Trimming cost V 0 bases and J 5 bases; bases outside gene matches: 7. CDR3 DNA sequence: TGCGCCAGCAGCCAAGAATGGAACAGGGGGCTAACCGGGGAGCTGTTTTTT. This codes for CASSQEWNRGLTGELFF.

J is TRBJ1-5 and V is TRBV3-1 (or the pseudogene TRBV3-2); no clear D. The germline V and J ends were trimmed by 0 bases and 2 bases, with 11 bases remaining between them. CDR1 and CDR2 from the germline V gene are LGHDT and YNNKEL (reference sequence). This CDR3 has 16 residues. The CDR3 DNA is TGTGCCAGCAGCCAAGAGCCCCCGGGTGGCAATCAGCCCCAGCATTTT. This encodes CASSQEPPGGNQPQHF.

The chain carries TRBV6-6 and TRBJ1-6; 11 bases are shared with TRBD1. The CDR3 sequence is 15 residues long. Germline V CDR1 and CDR2: MNHNY, SVGAGI (reference sequence). Trimming removed 4 bases from V and 9 bases from J; junction bases left unmatched: 5. CDR3: CASSSPGTGGSPLHF. CDR3 bases: TGTGCCAGCAGTTCACCCGGGACAGGGGGTTCACCCCTCCACTTT.

This chain links TRBV5-1 with TRBJ2-7; the D gene is possibly TRBD2 (6 bases). The V end lost 0 bases, the J end lost 2 bases, and 9 bases lay between the germline ends. CDR1 and CDR2 from the germline V gene are SGHRS and YFSETQ. The CDR3 consists of 14 residues. In nucleotides, the CDR3 is TGCGCCAGCAGCTTGGCCACGGGGGCCTACGAGCAGTACTTC. Protein sequence: CASSLATGAYEQYF. The variable domain in full, completed from reference TRBV5-1 and TRBJ2-7, reads KAGVTQTPRYLIKTRGQQVTLSCSPISGHRSVSWYQQTPGQGLQFLFEYFSETQRNKGNFPGRFSGRQFSNSRSEMNVSTLELGDSALYLCASSLATGAYEQYFGPGTRLTVT.

The V and J genes are TRBV7-9 and TRBJ2-1; weak D call: TRBD2 (7 bases). The CDR3 is 16 amino acids. Germline V gives CDR1 SEHNR, CDR2 FQNEAQ (reference sequence). The ends were cut back, 7 bases at V and 7 bases at J, with 23 bases in the middle. This chain's CDR3 is CASTSRGGLIRNEQFF. In nucleotides, the CDR3 is TGTGCCAGCACATCTAGGGGGGGGCTAATTAGGAATGAGCAGTTCTTC.

The CDR3 DNA reads TGCGCCAGCAGCTGGGGGGACAGGGGAGATACGCAGTATTTT. It encodes CASSWGDRGDTQYF. V usage is TRBV5-1 and J usage is TRBJ2-3; 10 bases are a match to TRBD1. The V gene end was trimmed by 3 bases and the J gene end by 5 bases; junction bases not matched to a gene: 3. The CDR3 has 14 amino acids. CDR1 and CDR2 (germline): SGHRS, YFSETQ.

This chain uses TRBV3-1 (or the pseudogene TRBV3-2) with TRBJ2-1, with D possibly TRBD2 on 6 matching bases. Germline CDR1 is LGHDT and CDR2 is YNNKEL (reference sequence). CDR3 size: 15 residues. V was trimmed by 5 bases and J by 4 bases, leaving 15 bases between them. The CDR3 loop reads CASSIGPDYYNEQFF. The DNA of the CDR3 is TGTGCCAGCAGCATCGGGCCGGACTATTACAATGAGCAGTTCTTC.

This chain joins TRBV5-5 and TRBJ1-5; weak D call: TRBD1 (5 bases). Germline V gene data show CDR1 as SGHKS and CDR2 as YYEKEE (reference sequence). Trimming took off 0 bases at V and 6 bases at J, with 13 bases between the two ends. This CDR3 has 15 amino acids. CDR3 nucleotides: TGTGCCAGCAGCTTGGCCGGGCAGGGAAGTCAGCCCCAGCATTTT. It is translated as CASSLAGQGSQPQHF.

The chain uses TRBV20-1 and TRBJ1-1; a weak D match, TRBD1 (5 bases). The CDR3 has 13 amino acids. Trimming cost V 3 bases and J 1 base, with 9 bases left between them. CDR1 is DFQATT and CDR2 is SNEGSKA in the germline V gene (reference sequence). In DNA, the CDR3 is TGCAGTGCTAGTTGGGGCGGGAACACTGAAGCTTTCTTT. Amino acid sequence: CSASWGGNTEAFF.

J is TRBJ2-2 and V is TRBV5-1, with TRBD1 matching over 9 bases. V gave up 1 base and J gave up 6 bases; unmatched junction bases: 4. The length of the CDR3 is 15 residues. Per the germline V gene, CDR1 is SGHRS and CDR2 is YFSETQ. The CDR3 region is CASSLRTGDPGELFF. CDR3 nucleotide sequence: TGCGCCAGCAGCTTGCGGACAGGGGATCCCGGGGAGCTGTTTTTT.